The 6 T cell receptor beta chains reported below all come from one sample, sequenced in a study of T cell responses to AZD1222 COVID-19 vaccine. Produced via immunoSEQ multiplex PCR; TCRdb's table is partial and in-frame only. The repertoire holds approximately 150,000 clones, with under 95% as singletons. The sample here was peripheral blood, taken 28 days after the second AZD1222 dose. The receptors stem from an adult who received the AZD1222 COVID-19 vaccine.

The V call is TRBV30, the J call TRBJ2-7; perhaps D is TRBD1 or TRBD2 (7 bases each). The germline gives CDR1 GTSNPN, CDR2 SVGIG (reference sequence). This CDR3 has 13 residues. The ends were cut back, 2 bases at V and 6 bases at J, with 14 bases in the middle. The CDR3 loop is CAWSSTGEGEQYF. The CDR3 nucleotides read TGTGCCTGGAGTTCAACAGGGGAGGGCGAGCAGTACTTC.

The V gene is TRBV19, the J gene TRBJ1-4; unclear D gene. The CDR3 is 15 residues long. In germline, CDR1 is LNHDA, CDR2 SQIVND (reference sequence). Trimming took off 1 base at V and 4 bases at J, with 10 bases between the two ends. CDR3: CASSIVWQLNEKLFF. As DNA, the CDR3 is TGTGCCAGTAGTATAGTATGGCAGCTTAATGAAAAACTGTTTTTT. Variable domain in full (rest from reference TRBV19 and TRBJ1-4): DGGITQSPKYLFRKEGQNVTLSCEQNLNHDAMYWYRQDPGQGLRLIYYSQIVNDFQKGDIAEGYSVSREKKESFPLTVTSAQKNPTAFYLCASSIVWQLNEKLFFGSGTQLSVL.

The rearrangement uses TRBV5-8 and TRBJ2-1; the match to TRBD2 covers 7 bases. The V gene end was trimmed by 4 bases and the J gene end by 6 bases; junction bases not matched to a gene: 19. The germline V gene encodes CDR1 SGHTS and CDR2 YDEGEE. The length of the CDR3 is 18 residues. DNA for the CDR3: TGTGCCAGCAGCCCCAACGGTGTCGGGGTGGGAGGGGCCAATGAGCAGTTCTTC. As protein: CASSPNGVGVGGANEQFF.

The rearrangement joins TRBV30 to TRBJ2-2; D possibly corresponds to TRBD1 (6 bases). Germline CDR1 and CDR2: GTSNPN and SVGIG (reference sequence). Trimming pared 3 bases from V and 7 bases from J, leaving 15 bases between. This CDR3 contains 14 residues. The CDR3 region is CAWSIQGYGGELFF. CDR3 DNA: TGTGCCTGGAGCATACAGGGATACGGCGGGGAGCTGTTTTTT.

This rearrangement joins TRBV19 to TRBJ1-5, with 7 bases identical to TRBD1. V lost 3 bases and J lost 5; bases outside the gene matches: 10. The CDR3 is 16 residues long. Germline V CDR1 and CDR2: LNHDA, SQIVND (reference sequence). The CDR3 protein is CASSMGAKGAYQPQHF. CDR3 DNA: TGTGCCAGTAGTATGGGGGCGAAGGGGGCTTATCAGCCCCAGCATTTT.

This clone is a singleton in its sample. The chain joins TRBV5-1 to TRBJ2-1; the D gene could be TRBD1 or TRBD2 (5 bases each). V lost 2 bases to trimming and J lost 7 bases, with 16 bases between them. This CDR3 contains 15 residues. Germline CDR1 and CDR2: SGHRS and YFSETQ. In DNA form, the CDR3 reads TGCGCCAGCAGCTTAACCCGGGTCGAGGGGAATGAGCAGTTCTTC. Protein sequence: CASSLTRVEGNEQFF.